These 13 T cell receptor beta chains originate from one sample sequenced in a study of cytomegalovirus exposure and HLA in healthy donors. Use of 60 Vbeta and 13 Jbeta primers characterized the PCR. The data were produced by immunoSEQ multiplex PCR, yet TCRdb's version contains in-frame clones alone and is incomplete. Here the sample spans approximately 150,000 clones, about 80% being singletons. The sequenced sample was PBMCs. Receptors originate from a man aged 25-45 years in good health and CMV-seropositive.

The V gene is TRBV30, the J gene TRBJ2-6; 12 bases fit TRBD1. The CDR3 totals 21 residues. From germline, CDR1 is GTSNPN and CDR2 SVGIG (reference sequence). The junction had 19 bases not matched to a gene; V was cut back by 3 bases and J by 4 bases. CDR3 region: CAWSARGRDRGPLTGANVLTF. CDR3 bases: TGTGCCTGGAGCGCCCGAGGCCGGGACAGGGGGCCACTTACGGGGGCCAACGTCCTGACTTTC.

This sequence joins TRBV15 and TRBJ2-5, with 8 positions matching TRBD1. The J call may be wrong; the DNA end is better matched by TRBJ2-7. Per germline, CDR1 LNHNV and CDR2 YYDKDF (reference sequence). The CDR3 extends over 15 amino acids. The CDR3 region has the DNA TGTGCCACCAGCAGCCACCGGGACAGGTACTACGAGCAGTACTTC. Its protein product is CATSSHRDRYYEQYF.

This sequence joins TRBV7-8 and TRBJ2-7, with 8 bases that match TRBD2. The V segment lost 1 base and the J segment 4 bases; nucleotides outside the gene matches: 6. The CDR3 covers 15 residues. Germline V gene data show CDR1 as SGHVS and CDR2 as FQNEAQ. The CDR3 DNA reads TGTGCCAGCAGCTTAGTCGTCCGGGGGGGTTACGAGCAGTACTTC. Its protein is CASSLVVRGGYEQYF.

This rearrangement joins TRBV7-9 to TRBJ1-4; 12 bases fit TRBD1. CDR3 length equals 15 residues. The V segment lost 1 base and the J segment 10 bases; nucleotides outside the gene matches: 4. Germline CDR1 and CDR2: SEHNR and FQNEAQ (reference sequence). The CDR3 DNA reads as TGTGCCAGCAGCTTAGAAGGGACAGGGGGCCTAAAACTGTTTTTT. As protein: CASSLEGTGGLKLFF.

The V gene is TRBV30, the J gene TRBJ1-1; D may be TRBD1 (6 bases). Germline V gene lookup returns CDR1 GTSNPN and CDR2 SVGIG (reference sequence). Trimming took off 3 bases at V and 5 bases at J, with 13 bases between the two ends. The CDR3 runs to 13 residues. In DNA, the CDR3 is TGTGCCTGGAGAGGGGGGGTTGGAACTGAAGCTTTCTTT. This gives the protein CAWRGGVGTEAFF.

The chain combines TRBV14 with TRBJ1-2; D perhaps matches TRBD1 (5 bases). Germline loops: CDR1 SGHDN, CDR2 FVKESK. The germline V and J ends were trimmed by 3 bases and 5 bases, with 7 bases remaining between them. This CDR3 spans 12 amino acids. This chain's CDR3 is CASSQTAYGYTF. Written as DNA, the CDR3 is TGTGCCAGCAGCCAGACAGCTTATGGCTACACCTTC.

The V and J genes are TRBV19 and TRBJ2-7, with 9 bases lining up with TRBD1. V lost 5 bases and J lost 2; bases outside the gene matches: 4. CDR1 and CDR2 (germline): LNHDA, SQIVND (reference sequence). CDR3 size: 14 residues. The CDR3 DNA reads TGTGCCAGTAGTGGGCGACAGGGGGCCTACGAGCAGTACTTC. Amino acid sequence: CASSGRQGAYEQYF.

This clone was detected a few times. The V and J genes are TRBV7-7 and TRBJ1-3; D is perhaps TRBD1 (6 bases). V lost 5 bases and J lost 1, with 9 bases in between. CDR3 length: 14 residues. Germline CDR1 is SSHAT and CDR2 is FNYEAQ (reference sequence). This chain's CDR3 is CASSRGGSGNTIYF. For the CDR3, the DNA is TGTGCCAGCAGCCGAGGGGGTTCTGGAAACACCATATATTTT.

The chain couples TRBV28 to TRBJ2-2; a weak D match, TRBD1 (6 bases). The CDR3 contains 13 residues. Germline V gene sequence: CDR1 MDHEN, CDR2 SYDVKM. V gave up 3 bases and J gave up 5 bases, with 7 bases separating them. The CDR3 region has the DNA TGTGCCAGCAGTTTTGACAGGACCGGGGAGCTGTTTTTT. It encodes CASSFDRTGELFF.

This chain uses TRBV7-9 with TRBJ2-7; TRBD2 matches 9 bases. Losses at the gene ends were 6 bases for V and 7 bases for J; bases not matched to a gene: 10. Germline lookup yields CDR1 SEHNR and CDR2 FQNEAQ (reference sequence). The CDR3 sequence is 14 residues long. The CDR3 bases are TGTGCCAGCAGGGTTAGCGGGAGCGGAGGGGAGCAGTACTTC. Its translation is CASRVSGSGGEQYF. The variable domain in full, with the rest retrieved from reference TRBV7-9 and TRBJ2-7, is DTGVSQNPRHKITKRGQNVTFRCDPISEHNRLYWYRQTLGQGPEFLTYFQNEAQLEKSRLLSDRFSAERPKGSFSTLEIQRTEQGDSAMYLCASRVSGSGGEQYFGPGTRLTVT.

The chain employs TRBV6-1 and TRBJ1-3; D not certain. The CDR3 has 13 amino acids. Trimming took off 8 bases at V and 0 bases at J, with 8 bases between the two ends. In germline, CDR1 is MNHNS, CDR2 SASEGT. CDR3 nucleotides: TGTGCCAGCGTTTATAGCTCTGGAAACACCATATATTTT. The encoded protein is CASVYSSGNTIYF.

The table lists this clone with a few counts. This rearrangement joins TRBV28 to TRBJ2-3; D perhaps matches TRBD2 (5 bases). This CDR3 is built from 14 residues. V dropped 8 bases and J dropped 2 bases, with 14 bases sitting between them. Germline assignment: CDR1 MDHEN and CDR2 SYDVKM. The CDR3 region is CASDTADFTDTQYF. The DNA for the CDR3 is TGTGCCAGCGACACAGCGGACTTCACAGATACGCAGTATTTT.

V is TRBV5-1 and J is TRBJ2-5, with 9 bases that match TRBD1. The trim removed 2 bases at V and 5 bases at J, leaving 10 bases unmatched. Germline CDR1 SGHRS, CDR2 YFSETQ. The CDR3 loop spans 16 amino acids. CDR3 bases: TGCGCCAGCAGCTTACCGGGGGGACAGGGAAGGGAGACCCAGTACTTC. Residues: CASSLPGGQGRETQYF.